This is a list of T cell receptor beta chains from one sample in a study of early T cells in non-severe SARS-CoV-2 infection. TCRdb re-called the 5' RACE reads with MiXCR, one entry per CDR3 protein. This table holds about 83,000 distinct CDR3 sequences, roughly an eighth found once. The sequenced sample was whole blood. These receptors originate from an adult who was a healthcare worker with PCR-confirmed SARS-CoV-2 infection or an uninfected control (not recorded which). CDR3s include the opening cysteine and the closing phenylalanine or tryptophan. D genes are given only for firm matches. For some rows the clone size is stated as once, few or many, or as a class when expanded; others skip it.

V	size	J	D	CDR3	DNA
TRBV7-9	.	TRBJ2-5	TRBD1	CASSPLRTGQETQYF	TGTGCCAGCAGCCCACTAAGGACAGGGCAGGAGACCCAGTACTTC
TRBV18	many	TRBJ1-1	.	CASSPSVAGRNTEAFF	TGTGCCAGCTCACCCTCCGTTGCTGGGAGGAACACTGAAGCTTTCTTT
TRBV19	.	TRBJ2-1	TRBD2	CASSRGRGGYIEQFF	TGTGCCAGTAGCCGCGGGCGGGGGGGCTACATTGAGCAGTTCTTC
TRBV11-2	.	TRBJ2-5	.	CASSLGTREMAETQYF	TGTGCCAGCAGCTTAGGAACCAGGGAAATGGCGGAGACCCAGTACTTC
TRBV10-2	.	TRBJ2-1	.	CASSTALWNEQFF	TGCGCCAGCAGTACCGCTCTTTGGAATGAGCAGTTCTTC
TRBV7-8	.	TRBJ1-2	.	CASSPTRGGVSGYTF	TGTGCCAGCAGCCCTACAAGGGGGGGAGTAAGTGGCTACACCTTC
TRBV4-3	few	TRBJ1-1	.	CASSQDWGGNTEAFF	TGCGCCAGCAGCCAAGACTGGGGGGGAAACACTGAAGCTTTCTTT
TRBV3-1	few	TRBJ2-1	TRBD2	CASSQDGLAGTYNEQFF	TGTGCCAGCAGCCAAGATGGGCTAGCGGGGACCTACAATGAGCAGTTCTTC
TRBV13	many	TRBJ1-6	.	CASIFSAGYNSPLHF	TGTGCCAGCATATTTTCAGCAGGATATAATTCACCCCTCCACTTT
TRBV3-1	many	TRBJ2-2	.	CASSLRRTPPFTGELFF	TGTGCCAGCAGCCTACGAAGAACACCGCCCTTTACCGGGGAGCTGTTTTTT
TRBV7-9	few	TRBJ2-1	.	CASSPNPGEQFF	TGTGCCAGCAGTCCTAATCCGGGTGAGCAGTTCTTC
TRBV29-1	many	TRBJ1-2	TRBD1	CSVTGARDGYTF	TGCAGCGTAACAGGGGCACGAGATGGCTACACCTTC
TRBV7-2	.	TRBJ1-2	.	CASSPGGGPANYGYTF	TGTGCCAGCAGCCCTGGGGGGGGCCCGGCTAACTATGGCTACACCTTC
TRBV9	few	TRBJ2-1	TRBD2	CASSPRTSGGEQFF	TGTGCCAGCAGCCCACGGACTAGCGGGGGTGAGCAGTTCTTC
TRBV5-4	few	TRBJ1-6	.	CASRRDGGNSPLHF	TGTGCCAGCAGGAGGGACGGGGGAAATTCACCCCTCCACTTT
TRBV9	few	TRBJ2-1	TRBD1	CASSVDQGAYEQFF	TGTGCCAGCAGCGTAGACCAGGGGGCTTATGAGCAGTTCTTC
TRBV5-1	.	TRBJ2-2	.	CASSPVGSGGELFF	TGCGCCAGCAGCCCCGTGGGCAGCGGCGGGGAGCTGTTTTTT
TRBV6-1	many	TRBJ2-7	.	CASSEVGLSGEQYF	TGTGCCAGCAGTGAAGTTGGTTTATCTGGGGAGCAGTACTTC
TRBV5-5	many	TRBJ2-2	.	CASSFGGRSTGELFF	TGTGCCAGCAGCTTCGGGGGGCGAAGCACCGGGGAGCTGTTTTTT
TRBV6-2/TRBV6-3	many	TRBJ1-5	TRBD1	CASSYGRGLNNQPQHF	TGTGCCAGCAGTTACGGTAGGGGGCTCAACAATCAGCCCCAGCATTTT
TRBV5-1	many	TRBJ1-1	.	CASSWGVFTEAFF	TGCGCCAGCAGCTGGGGGGTTTTCACTGAAGCTTTCTTT
TRBV5-1	few	TRBJ2-1	.	CASSLVVSAEQFF	TGCGCCAGCAGCTTGGTAGTGTCCGCTGAGCAGTTCTTC
TRBV11-2	many	TRBJ2-1	.	CASSAHGSSDGGEQFF	TGTGCCAGCAGCGCGCACGGTTCTAGCGATGGGGGGGAGCAGTTCTTC
TRBV18	.	TRBJ2-1	TRBD2	CASSAPSGGAYNEQFF	TGTGCCAGCTCAGCTCCGAGCGGGGGGGCCTACAATGAGCAGTTCTTC
TRBV29-1	.	TRBJ1-2	TRBD1	CSVTGLQDGYTF	TGCAGCGTGACAGGGCTTCAAGATGGCTACACCTTC
TRBV2	few	TRBJ1-5	.	CASSGFTGRQPQHF	TGTGCCAGCAGTGGATTTACAGGGAGGCAGCCCCAGCATTTT
TRBV6-2/TRBV6-3	few	TRBJ2-7	TRBD2	CASSYSPTGTTREQYF	TGTGCCAGCAGTTACTCGCCGACCGGGACTACTCGGGAGCAGTACTTC
TRBV11-3	many	TRBJ2-2	.	CASSRESTGELFF	TGTGCCAGCTCCAGGGAGAGCACCGGGGAGCTGTTTTTT
TRBV7-6	many	TRBJ2-2	.	CASSLYVSGELFF	TGTGCCAGCAGCTTATACGTGTCGGGGGAGCTGTTTTTT
TRBV2	many	TRBJ2-3	TRBD2	CASLGTSGLGTQYF	TGTGCCAGCCTTGGGACTAGCGGCCTTGGTACGCAGTATTTT
TRBV2	few	TRBJ1-1	.	CASSEARGEAFF	TGTGCCAGCAGTGAAGCTAGGGGTGAAGCTTTCTTT
TRBV5-5	few	TRBJ2-7	.	CASSLVGGGEQYF	TGTGCCAGCAGCTTGGTTGGAGGGGGCGAGCAGTACTTC
TRBV20-1	few	TRBJ2-5	.	CSVGEGLKETQYF	TGCAGTGTTGGTGAGGGCTTAAAAGAGACCCAGTACTTC
TRBV12-5	.	TRBJ2-1	TRBD1	CASAAGTGGGGNEQFF	TGTGCTAGTGCCGCCGGGACAGGGGGCGGTGGGAATGAGCAGTTCTTC
TRBV30	.	TRBJ2-7	TRBD1	CAWSLGQGGSDEQYF	TGTGCCTGGAGTTTGGGACAGGGAGGGAGCGACGAGCAGTACTTC